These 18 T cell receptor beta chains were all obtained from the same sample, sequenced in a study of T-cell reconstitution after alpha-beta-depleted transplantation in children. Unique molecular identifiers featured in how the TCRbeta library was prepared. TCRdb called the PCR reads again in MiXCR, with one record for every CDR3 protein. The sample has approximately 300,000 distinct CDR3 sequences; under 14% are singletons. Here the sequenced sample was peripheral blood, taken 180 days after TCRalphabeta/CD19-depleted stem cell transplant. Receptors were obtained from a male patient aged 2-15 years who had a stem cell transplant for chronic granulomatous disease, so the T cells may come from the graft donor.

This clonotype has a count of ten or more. The CDR3 here is CASSRFLEPQHF. The CDR3 nucleotides are TGTGCCAGCAGCAGATTTCTAGAGCCCCAGCATTTT. J is TRBJ1-5 and V is TRBV21-1. TRBV21-1 is assigned pseudogene status. This CDR3 is 12 amino acids long.

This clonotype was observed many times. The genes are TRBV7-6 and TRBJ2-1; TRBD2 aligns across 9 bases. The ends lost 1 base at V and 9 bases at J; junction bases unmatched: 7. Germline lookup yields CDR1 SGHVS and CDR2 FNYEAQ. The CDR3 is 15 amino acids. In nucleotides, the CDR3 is TGTGCCAGCAGCTTAGGTCTTAGCGGGAGTTCTGAGCAGTTCTTC. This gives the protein CASSLGLSGSSEQFF.

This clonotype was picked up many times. The CDR3 sequence is CSARGLVERETQYF. The CDR3 coding sequence is TGCAGTGCTAGGGGACTAGTCGAAAGAGAGACCCAGTACTTC. The V call is TRBV20-1, the J call TRBJ2-5; 8 bases map to TRBD2. Germline CDR1 is DFQATT and CDR2 is SNEGSKA (reference sequence). J lost 4 bases, V lost 3 bases, and 7 bases had no gene match. There are 14 residues in the CDR3.

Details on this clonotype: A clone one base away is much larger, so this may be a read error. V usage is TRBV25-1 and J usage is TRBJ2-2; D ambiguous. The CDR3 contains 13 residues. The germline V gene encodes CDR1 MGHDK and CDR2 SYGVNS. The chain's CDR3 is CASSESATGQLFF. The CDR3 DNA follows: TGTGCCAGCAGTGAATCCGCCACCGGGCAGCTGTTTTTT.

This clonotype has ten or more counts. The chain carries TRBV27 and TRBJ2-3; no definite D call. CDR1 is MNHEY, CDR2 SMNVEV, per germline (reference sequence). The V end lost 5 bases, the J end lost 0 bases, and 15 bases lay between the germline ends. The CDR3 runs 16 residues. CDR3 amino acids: CASSPRSAASTDTQYF. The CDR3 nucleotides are TGTGCCAGCAGTCCCCGGTCGGCGGCTAGCACAGATACGCAGTATTTT.

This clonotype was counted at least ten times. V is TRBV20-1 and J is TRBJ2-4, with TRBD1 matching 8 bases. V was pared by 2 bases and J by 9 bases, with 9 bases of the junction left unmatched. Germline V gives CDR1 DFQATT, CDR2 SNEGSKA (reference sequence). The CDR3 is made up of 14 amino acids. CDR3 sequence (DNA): TGCAGTGCTAGAAGGATCGGGACAGGTACCATTCAGTACTTC. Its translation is CSARRIGTGTIQYF.

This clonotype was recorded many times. The CDR3 DNA reads TGCGCCAGCAGCTCCTGGTCTTCCGGCGGGGCAGATACGCAGTATTTT. Residues: CASSSWSSGGADTQYF. The gene calls are TRBV4-1 and TRBJ2-3, with D possibly matching TRBD2 (6 bases). This CDR3 has 16 amino acids. In germline, CDR1 is MGHRA, CDR2 YSYEKL. V was shortened by 5 bases and J by 4 bases, with 19 bases between the two germline ends.

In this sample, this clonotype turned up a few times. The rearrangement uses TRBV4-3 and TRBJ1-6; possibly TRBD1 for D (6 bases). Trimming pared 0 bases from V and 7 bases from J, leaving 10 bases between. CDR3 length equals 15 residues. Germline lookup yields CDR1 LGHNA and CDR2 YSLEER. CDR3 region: CASSQEDRPNSPLHF. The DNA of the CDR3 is TGCGCCAGCAGCCAAGAAGACAGGCCAAATTCACCCCTCCACTTT.

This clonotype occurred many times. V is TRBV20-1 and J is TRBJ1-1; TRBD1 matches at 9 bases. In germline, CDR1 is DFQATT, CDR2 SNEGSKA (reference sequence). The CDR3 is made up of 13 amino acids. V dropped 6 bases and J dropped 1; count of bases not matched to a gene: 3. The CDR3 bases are TGCAGTGCCCCGGGACAGGGGAACACTGAAGCTTTCTTT. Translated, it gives CSAPGQGNTEAFF.

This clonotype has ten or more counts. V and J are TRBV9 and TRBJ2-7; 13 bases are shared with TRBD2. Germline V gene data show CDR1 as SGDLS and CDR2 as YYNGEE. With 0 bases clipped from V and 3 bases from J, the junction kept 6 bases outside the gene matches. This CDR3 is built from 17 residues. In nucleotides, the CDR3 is TGTGCCAGCAGCGTAGGGGGACTAGCGGGATCCGGCTACGAGCAGTACTTC. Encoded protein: CASSVGGLAGSGYEQYF.

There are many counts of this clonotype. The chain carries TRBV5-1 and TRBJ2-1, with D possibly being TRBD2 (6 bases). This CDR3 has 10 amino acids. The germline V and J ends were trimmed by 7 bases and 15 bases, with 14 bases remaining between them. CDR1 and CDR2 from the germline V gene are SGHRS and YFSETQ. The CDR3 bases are TGCGCCAGCGTTCGAAAGGGAGGGTTCTTC. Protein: CASVRKGGFF. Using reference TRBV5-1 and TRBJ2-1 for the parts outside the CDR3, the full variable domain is KAGVTQTPRYLIKTRGQQVTLSCSPISGHRSVSWYQQTPGQGLQFLFEYFSETQRNKGNFPGRFSGRQFSNSRSEMNVSTLELGDSALYLCASVRKGGFFGPGTRLTVL.

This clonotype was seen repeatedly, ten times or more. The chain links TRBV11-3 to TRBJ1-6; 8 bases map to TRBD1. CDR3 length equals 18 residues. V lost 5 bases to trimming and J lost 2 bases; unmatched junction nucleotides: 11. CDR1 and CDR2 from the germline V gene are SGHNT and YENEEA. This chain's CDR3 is CASSPADRGYTYNSPLHF. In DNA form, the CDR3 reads TGTGCCAGCAGCCCAGCCGACAGGGGTTACACCTATAATTCACCCCTCCACTTT.

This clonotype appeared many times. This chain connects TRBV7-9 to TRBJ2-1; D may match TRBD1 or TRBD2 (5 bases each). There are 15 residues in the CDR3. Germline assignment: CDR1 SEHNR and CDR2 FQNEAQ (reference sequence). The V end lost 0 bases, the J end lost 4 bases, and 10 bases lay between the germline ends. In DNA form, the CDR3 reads TGTGCCAGCAGCTTAGCGCAGGGACGGTACAATGAGCAGTTCTTC. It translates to CASSLAQGRYNEQFF.

The CDR3: CASSPGTGTGVATAKNIQYF. In nucleotides, the CDR3 is TGTGCCAGCTCACCAGGGACCGGGACAGGGGTTGCTACAGCCAAAAACATTCAGTACTTC. The chain employs TRBV18 and TRBJ2-4; 10 bases fit TRBD1. Germline CDR1 is KGHSH and CDR2 is LQKENI. The CDR3 is 20 residues long. Germline trimming cut 2 bases from V and 0 bases from J; bases unmatched to any gene: 13.

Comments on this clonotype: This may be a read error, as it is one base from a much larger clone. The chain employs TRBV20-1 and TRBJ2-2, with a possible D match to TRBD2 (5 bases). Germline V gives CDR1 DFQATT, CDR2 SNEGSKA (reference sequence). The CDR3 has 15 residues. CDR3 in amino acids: CSARAQTLWTGELSF. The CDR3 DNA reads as TGCAGTGCTAGAGCCCAAACCCTTTGGACCGGGGAGCTGTCTTTT.

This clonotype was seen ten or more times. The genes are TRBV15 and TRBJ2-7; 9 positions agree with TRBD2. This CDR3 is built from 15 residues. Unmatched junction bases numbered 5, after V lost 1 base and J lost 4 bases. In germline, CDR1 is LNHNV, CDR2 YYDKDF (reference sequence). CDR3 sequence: CATSRGGTSSYEQYF. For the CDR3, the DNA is TGTGCCACCAGCAGAGGGGGGACTAGCTCTTACGAGCAGTACTTC.

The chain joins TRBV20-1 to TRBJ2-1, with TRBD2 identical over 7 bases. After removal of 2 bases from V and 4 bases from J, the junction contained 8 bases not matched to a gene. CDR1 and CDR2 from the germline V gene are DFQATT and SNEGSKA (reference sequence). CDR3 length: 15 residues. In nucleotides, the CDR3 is TGCAGTGCTAGAACTAGCGAGTTGGGTTACAATGAGCAGTTCTTC. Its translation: CSARTSELGYNEQFF.

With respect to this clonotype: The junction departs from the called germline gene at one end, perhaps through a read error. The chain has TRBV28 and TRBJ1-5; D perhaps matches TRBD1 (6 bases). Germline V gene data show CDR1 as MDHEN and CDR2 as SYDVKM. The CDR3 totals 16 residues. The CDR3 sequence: CASRTAGAIINHPQHF. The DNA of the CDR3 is TGTGCCAGCCGGACCGCGGGGGCAATCATAAATCACCCCCAGCATTTT.